These 3 T cell receptor beta chains came from one sample sequenced in a study of T-cell reconstitution after alpha-beta-depleted transplantation in children. Construction of the TCRbeta library involved unique molecular identifiers. TCRdb processed the PCR reads anew with MiXCR; each CDR3 protein has one entry. The data contain about 830,000 distinct CDR3 sequences, roughly 15% of them singletons. The specimen was PBMCs, mostly from graft donor cells, collected 360 days after TCRalphabeta/CD19-depleted stem cell transplant. The receptors stem from a male patient younger than 18 who had a stem cell transplant for acute lymphoblastic leukemia, so the T cells may come from the graft donor.

The genes are TRBV7-6 and TRBJ2-3; D assignment may be TRBD1 or TRBD2 (5 bases each). Trimming stripped 2 bases from V and 5 bases from J, with 14 bases between. The germline CDR1 and CDR2 sequences are SGHVS and FNYEAQ. The CDR3 is made up of 15 amino acids. CDR3 sequence reads: CASSLSPGTRDTQYF. CDR3 nucleotides: TGTGCCAGCAGCTTATCCCCGGGGACGAGAGATACGCAGTATTTT.

This clonotype was seen a handful of times. This chain uses TRBV27 with TRBJ2-7; D not resolved. V was cut by 2 bases and J by 7 bases, with 18 bases left in between. Germline values: CDR1 MNHEY, CDR2 SMNVEV (reference sequence). The CDR3 sequence is 15 residues long. The CDR3: CASSLLPAGVGEQYF. Written as DNA, the CDR3 is TGTGCCAGCAGTTTACTTCCCGCAGGTGTGGGGGAGCAGTACTTC.

This clonotype has a handful of counts. J is TRBJ2-5 and V is TRBV5-1, with TRBD2 as a possible D gene (5 bases). V was trimmed by 0 bases and J by 5 bases, leaving 11 bases between them. Germline V gene data show CDR1 as SGHRS and CDR2 as YFSETQ. The CDR3 totals 14 residues. In DNA form, the CDR3 reads TGCGCCAGCAGCTTGGAGCCGGGATCCGAGACCCAGTACTTC. Its translation: CASSLEPGSETQYF. Full variable domain (rest looked up from reference TRBV5-1 and TRBJ2-5): KAGVTQTPRYLIKTRGQQVTLSCSPISGHRSVSWYQQTPGQGLQFLFEYFSETQRNKGNFPGRFSGRQFSNSRSEMNVSTLELGDSALYLCASSLEPGSETQYFGPGTRLLVL.